This T cell receptor (beta chain) was documented in a study of early T cells in non-severe SARS-CoV-2 infection. Study-wide context: The chains were unpaired, and the sequenced material was bulk RNA from unsorted whole blood. Study observations and caveats: Clonotype matching in VDJdb favored anti-spike CD8 responses and did not capture private and CD4 specificities.

Unique molecular identifiers were affixed to single, distinct cDNA molecules. TCRdb re-analysed the 5' RACE reads in MiXCR, keeping a single row per CDR3 protein. The data show about 77,000 distinct CDR3 sequences, approximately 15% seen once. This clonotype was counted a few times. Its antigen is not known. CDR1 and CDR2 (germline): DFQATT, SNEGSKA (reference sequence). The CDR3 runs to 15 residues. J was trimmed by 6 bases and V by 3 bases; bases with no gene match: 12. The chain couples TRBV20-1 to TRBJ1-2; 8 bases agree with TRBD1. Material for sequencing was whole blood. The sequence was obtained from an adult who was a healthcare worker with PCR-confirmed SARS-CoV-2 infection or an uninfected control (not recorded which). The CDR3 reads CSASYQGQGRNGYTF. CDR3 in DNA: TGCAGTGCTAGTTACCAAGGACAGGGTAGAAATGGCTACACCTTC.